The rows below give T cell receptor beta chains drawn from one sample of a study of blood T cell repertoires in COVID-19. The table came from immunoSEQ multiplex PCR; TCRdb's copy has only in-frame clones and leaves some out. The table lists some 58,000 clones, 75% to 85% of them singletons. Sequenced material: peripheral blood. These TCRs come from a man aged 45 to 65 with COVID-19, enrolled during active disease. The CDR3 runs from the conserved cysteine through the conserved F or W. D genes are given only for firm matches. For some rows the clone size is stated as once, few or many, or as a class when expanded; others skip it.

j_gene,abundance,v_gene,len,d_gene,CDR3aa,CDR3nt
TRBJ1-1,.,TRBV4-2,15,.,CASSRDLNMNTEAFF,TGTGCCAGCAGCCGAGACCTGAACATGAACACTGAAGCTTTCTTT
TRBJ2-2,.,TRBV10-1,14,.,CASRQTLATGELFF,TGCGCCAGCAGACAGACCCTGGCGACCGGGGAGCTGTTTTTT
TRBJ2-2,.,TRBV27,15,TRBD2,CASSEGLQNTGELFF,TGTGCCAGCAGTGAGGGACTACAGAACACCGGGGAGCTGTTTTTT
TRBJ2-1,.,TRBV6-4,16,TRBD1,CASSDVGTGKDNEQFF,TGTGCCAGCAGTGACGTTGGGACAGGGAAGGACAATGAGCAGTTCTTC
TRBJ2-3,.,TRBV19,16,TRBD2,CASSPGSGSGSDTQYF,TGTGCCAGTAGTCCGGGGAGCGGGAGTGGGTCAGATACGCAGTATTTT
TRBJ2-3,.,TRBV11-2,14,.,CASSSRGYQDTQYF,TGTGCCAGCAGCTCGAGGGGGTACCAAGATACGCAGTATTTT
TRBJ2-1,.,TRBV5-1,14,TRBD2,CASSGGLADNEQFF,TGCGCCAGCAGCGGGGGACTAGCGGACAATGAGCAGTTCTTC
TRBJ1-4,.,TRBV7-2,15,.,CASSLDRTANEKLFF,TGTGCCAGCAGCTTAGATCGGACAGCTAATGAAAAACTGTTTTTT
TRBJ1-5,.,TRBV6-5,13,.,CASIRDINQPQHF,TGTGCCAGCATCCGCGACATCAATCAGCCCCAGCATTTT
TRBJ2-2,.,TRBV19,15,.,CASSKPEANTGELFF,TGTGCCAGTAGTAAGCCGGAGGCGAACACCGGGGAGCTGTTTTTT
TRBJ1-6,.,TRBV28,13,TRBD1,CASGGDRVAPLHF,TGTGCCAGCGGGGGGGACAGGGTCGCGCCCCTCCACTTT
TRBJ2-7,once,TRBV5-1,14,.,CASKTDPTAYEQYF,TGCGCCAGTAAGACAGACCCGACCGCCTACGAGCAGTACTTC
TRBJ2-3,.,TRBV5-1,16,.,CASSFGVADSTDTQYF,TGCGCCAGCAGCTTCGGGGTAGCGGACAGCACAGATACGCAGTATTTT